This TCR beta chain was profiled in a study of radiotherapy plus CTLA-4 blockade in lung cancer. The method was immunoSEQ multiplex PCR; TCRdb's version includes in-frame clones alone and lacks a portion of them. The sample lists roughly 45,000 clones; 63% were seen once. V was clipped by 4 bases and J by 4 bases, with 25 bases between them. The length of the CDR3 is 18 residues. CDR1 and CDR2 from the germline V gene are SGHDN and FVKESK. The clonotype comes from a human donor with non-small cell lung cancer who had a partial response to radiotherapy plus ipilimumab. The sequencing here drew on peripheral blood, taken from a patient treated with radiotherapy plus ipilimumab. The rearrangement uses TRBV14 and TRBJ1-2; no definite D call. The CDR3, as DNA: TGTGCCAGCAGCCCAAAGAGAGCGGGAGCGGGTACCCCCTATGGCTACACCTTC. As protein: CASSPKRAGAGTPYGYTF.